This T cell receptor (beta chain) was identified in a study of control samples from healthy donors and cancer patients. Germline V gene data show CDR1 as SEHNR and CDR2 as FQNEAQ (reference sequence). CDR3 length: 14 amino acids. The V gene end was trimmed by 5 bases and the J gene end by 4 bases; junction bases not matched to a gene: 6. Libraries were prepared by immunoSEQ multiplex PCR; TCRdb keeps only in-frame clonotypes and omits some of them. The table includes 120,000 to 150,000 clones, 91% detected once. The sample taken for sequencing was blood. The source is a man in his thirties or forties in good health. This chain uses TRBV7-9 with TRBJ1-2; 8 positions match TRBD1. CDR3 sequence reads: CASSRDRTLYGYTF. CDR3 nucleotides: TGTGCCAGCAGCCGGGACAGGACCCTCTATGGCTACACCTTC.